Listed here is a single TCR beta chain. Its cognate antigen is unknown. TCRdb re-called the 5' RACE reads through MiXCR, storing one row per CDR3 protein. This table holds over 130,000 distinct CDR3 sequences, roughly 44% found once. Trimming shortened V by 2 bases and J by 5 bases, and 15 bases separated the two germline ends. In germline, CDR1 is ENHRY, CDR2 SYGVKD. The CDR3 totals 16 residues. The record originates from a study of CD8 T cells in ankylosing spondylitis. Broader study findings: Typical of ankylosing spondylitis blood, it appeared, was a TCR beta motif of under 10 highly homologous variants.

Sequenced sample: synovial fluid, either unsorted or a sorted T cell fraction (not recorded which). This receptor was taken from a male donor with ankylosing spondylitis. The rearrangement links TRBV10-3 to TRBJ2-2; D might be TRBD1 (6 bases). CDR3 DNA sequence: TGTGCCATCAGTGAGCGGACAGTATACGTGACCGGGGAGCTGTTTTTT. Translated: CAISERTVYVTGELFF.